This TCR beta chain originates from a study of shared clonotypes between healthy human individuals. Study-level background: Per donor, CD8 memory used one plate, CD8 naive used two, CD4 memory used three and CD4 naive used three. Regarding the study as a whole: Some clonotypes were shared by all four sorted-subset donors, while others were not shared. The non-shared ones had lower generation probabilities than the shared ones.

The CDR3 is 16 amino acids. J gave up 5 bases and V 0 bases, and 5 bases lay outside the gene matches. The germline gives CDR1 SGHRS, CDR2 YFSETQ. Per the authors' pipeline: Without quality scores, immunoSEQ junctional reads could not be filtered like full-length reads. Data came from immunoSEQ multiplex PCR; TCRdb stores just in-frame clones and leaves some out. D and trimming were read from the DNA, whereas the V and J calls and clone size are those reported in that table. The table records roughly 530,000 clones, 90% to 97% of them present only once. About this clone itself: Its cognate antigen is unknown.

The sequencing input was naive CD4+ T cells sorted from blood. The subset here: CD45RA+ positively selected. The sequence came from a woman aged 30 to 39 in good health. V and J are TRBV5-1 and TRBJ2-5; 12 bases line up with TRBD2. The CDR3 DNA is TGCGCCAGCAGCTTGGGACTAGCGGGAGTCGGGGAGACCCAGTACTTC. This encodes CASSLGLAGVGETQYF.